The following is a T cell receptor beta chain sequence with its context. Its antigen is unidentified. This may stem from a read error, because a much larger clone lies one nucleotide away. Healthy Caucasian individuals from Russia aged about 6 to 100 served as donors. A second about 7 to 12 cycle PCR used barcoded and J-beta primers. In TCRdb, the 5' RACE reads were re-called with MiXCR into one record per CDR3 protein. The data show 1,300,000 or so distinct CDR3 sequences, 55% to 75% seen once. The record originates from a study of blood T cells in healthy people across ages. On the study more broadly: Researchers report that template switching captured about one barcoded beta molecule per two T cells.

This CDR3 comprises 14 residues. Germline CDR1 is KGHDR and CDR2 is SFDVKD. Study-wide findings and caveats: Possibly confounding the expanded clonotype changes was the fact that donor CMV status was unknown.

The sequenced material came from blood. This chain links TRBV24-1 with TRBJ2-7, with D tentatively TRBD2 (6 bases). The clonotype comes from a man aged 18-30 years in good health. The CDR3, as DNA: TGTGCCACCAGTGAGGCGGGAACTACCTACGGGCAGTACTTC. Translated, it gives CATSEAGTTYGQYF.